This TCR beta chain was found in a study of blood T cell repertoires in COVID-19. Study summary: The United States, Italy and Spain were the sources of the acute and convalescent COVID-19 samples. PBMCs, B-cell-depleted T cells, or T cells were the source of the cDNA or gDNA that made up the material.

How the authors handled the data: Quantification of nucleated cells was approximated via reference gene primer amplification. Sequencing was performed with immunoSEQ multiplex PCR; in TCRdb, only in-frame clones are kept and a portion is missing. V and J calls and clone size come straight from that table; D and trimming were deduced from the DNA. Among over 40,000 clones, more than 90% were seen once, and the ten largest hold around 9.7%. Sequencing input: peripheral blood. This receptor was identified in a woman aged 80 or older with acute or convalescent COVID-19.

The CDR3 protein is CASRETGQPQHF. The CDR3 nucleotides read TGTGCCAGCAGAGAAACAGGGCAGCCCCAGCATTTT. The chain couples TRBV28 to TRBJ1-5, with a tentative D call TRBD1 (6 bases). Trimming removed 6 bases from V and 7 bases from J, with 10 bases in between. Germline CDR1 is MDHEN and CDR2 is SYDVKM. There are 12 residues in the CDR3.